This TCR beta chain was sequenced in a study of blood T cell repertoires in COVID-19. Study in general: T cells, B-cell-depleted T cells, or PBMCs supplied cDNA or gDNA.

There are 15 residues in the CDR3. Per the germline V gene, CDR1 is MNHEY and CDR2 is SMNVEV (reference sequence). V lost 6 bases and J lost 0, with 15 bases in between. Authors' analysis steps: Cell counts per sample came from amplifying reference gene primers. Data came from immunoSEQ multiplex PCR; TCRdb stores just in-frame clones and leaves some out. The DNA gave D and trimming, while V, J and clone size come from that table. This table holds about 110,000 clones, over 60% found once. Sample: peripheral blood. The receptor was isolated from a man older than 75 with COVID-19, enrolled during active disease. The rearrangement joins TRBV27 to TRBJ2-7, with D perhaps matching TRBD1 (6 bases). CDR3 protein: CASSYQGLASYEQYF. The CDR3 nucleotides read TGTGCCAGCAGCTACCAGGGGTTGGCCTCCTACGAGCAGTACTTC.